Each of the 15 T cell receptor beta chains below was sequenced from the same sample in a study of beta chain features in type 1 diabetes. What was sequenced were expressed TCRB transcripts, since all of the isolated RNA had been reverse transcribed. Assay: immunoSEQ multiplex PCR; the TCRdb copy retains only in-frame clones and omits some. The sample lists about 220,000 clones, about a tenth seen once, with over 1% in the top ten. Sequenced sample: central memory CD4+ T cells from blood. These receptors all stem from a man aged 18-30 years in good health.

V is TRBV11-2 and J is TRBJ2-2; 9 bases are a match to TRBD1. The CDR3 loop spans 17 amino acids. After removal of 1 base from V and 4 bases from J, the junction contained 7 bases not matched to a gene. Germline CDR1 reads SGHAT; CDR2 reads FQNNGV. The CDR3 sequence is CASSLVTQGASTGELFF. The CDR3 nucleotides are TGTGCCAGCAGCTTAGTGACACAGGGGGCGAGCACCGGGGAGCTGTTTTTT.

This clone was picked up a small number of times. The V gene is TRBV15, the J gene TRBJ2-5; D is undetermined. V was trimmed by 1 base and J by 5 bases, leaving 5 bases between them. This CDR3 has 12 amino acids. CDR1 is LNHNV, CDR2 YYDKDF, per germline (reference sequence). The CDR3 region has the DNA TGTGCCACCAGCAGAGCCCTTGAGACCCAGTACTTC. Encoded protein: CATSRALETQYF.

On this clone itself: Other DNA variants within this sample encode the same CDR3. The chain recombines TRBV5-1 with TRBJ2-5, with D unresolved. Trimming shortened V by 0 bases and J by 2 bases, and 5 bases separated the two germline ends. This CDR3 region has 13 residues. Germline CDR1 reads SGHRS; CDR2 reads YFSETQ. CDR3: CASSLGVQETQYF. CDR3 DNA: TGCGCCAGCAGCTTGGGAGTGCAAGAGACCCAGTACTTC. The full variable domain, rest sourced from reference TRBV5-1 and TRBJ2-5, is KAGVTQTPRYLIKTRGQQVTLSCSPISGHRSVSWYQQTPGQGLQFLFEYFSETQRNKGNFPGRFSGRQFSNSRSEMNVSTLELGDSALYLCASSLGVQETQYFGPGTRLLVL.

This clone occurred a few times. Sequence at one end of the junction differs from germline and may be a read error. This chain joins TRBV29-1 and TRBJ2-1, with TRBD2 matching 10 bases. The CDR3 is 19 residues long. Germline V gene lookup returns CDR1 SQVTM and CDR2 ANQGSEA. The DNA of the CDR3 is TGCCGCGTCGGGAAGGGCCTAGCGGGGGCCCAAAGCTCCTACAATGAGCAGTTCTTC. This translates into CRVGKGLAGAQSSYNEQFF.

The genes are TRBV29-1 and TRBJ2-7, with D possibly TRBD1 on 6 matching bases. CDR1 is SQVTM and CDR2 is ANQGSEA in the germline V gene. V was cut by 3 bases and J by 7 bases, with 16 bases left in between. CDR3 size: 13 residues. CDR3 amino acids: CSVDQLPGDEQYF. The CDR3 region has the DNA TGCAGCGTTGACCAGCTCCCAGGGGATGAGCAGTACTTC.

This clone came up a few times. The junction does not match germline at one end; this may be a read error. The chain has TRBV6-1 and TRBJ2-1, with 8 bases fitting TRBD2. The CDR3 is made up of 14 amino acids. Germline V gives CDR1 MNHNS, CDR2 SASEGT. The chain's CDR3 is CATMALAGYTEQFF. DNA of the CDR3: TGTGCCACCATGGCCCTAGCGGGTTACACTGAGCAGTTCTTC.

This clone was seen a few times. The chain couples TRBV5-1 to TRBJ2-1; D uncertain. CDR3 length equals 13 residues. The ends were cut back, 6 bases at V and 1 base at J, with 8 bases in the middle. From germline, CDR1 is SGHRS and CDR2 YFSETQ. The CDR3 sequence is CASKEVSYNEQFF. CDR3 sequence (DNA): TGCGCCAGCAAAGAGGTTTCCTACAATGAGCAGTTCTTC. Drawing the rest from reference TRBV5-1 and TRBJ2-1, the complete variable domain is KAGVTQTPRYLIKTRGQQVTLSCSPISGHRSVSWYQQTPGQGLQFLFEYFSETQRNKGNFPGRFSGRQFSNSRSEMNVSTLELGDSALYLCASKEVSYNEQFFGPGTRLTVL.

This clone appeared a few times. It is likely a read error: a sequence one base away is far more abundant. The chain couples TRBV29-1 to TRBJ2-7; the match to TRBD2 covers 10 bases. CDR3 length: 13 amino acids. Unmatched junction bases numbered 10, after V lost 7 bases and J lost 7 bases. CDR1 and CDR2 from the germline V gene are SQVTM and ANQGSEA. The CDR3 here is CSGALAGVGEQYF. DNA of the CDR3: TGCAGCGGGGCGCTAGCGGGAGTAGGTGAGCAGTACTTC.

The chain links TRBV28 to TRBJ1-2, with D unclear. V gave up 4 bases and J gave up 2 bases, with 14 bases separating them. Germline V gives CDR1 MDHEN, CDR2 SYDVKM. CDR3 length: 15 amino acids. CDR3 nucleotide sequence: TGTGCCAGCAGTTCACCCCTTCCCAAGAACTATGGCTACACCTTC. Protein: CASSSPLPKNYGYTF.

This clone was counted only a few times. This CDR3 is also generated by other DNA sequences in the sample. CDR3 DNA sequence: TGTGCCAGCAGCCTCGACAGGGGACCCTACAATGAGCAGTTCTTC. Its protein is CASSLDRGPYNEQFF. The chain uses TRBV7-2 and TRBJ2-1, with 8 bases aligning to TRBD1. Trimming took 5 bases from V and 2 from J; bases not matched to a gene: 5. CDR1 SGHTA and CDR2 FQGNSA come from the germline V gene. This CDR3 contains 15 residues.

This chain links TRBV7-3 with TRBJ2-1; 9 nucleotides line up with TRBD2. There are 14 residues in the CDR3. The ends lost 2 bases at V and 10 bases at J; junction bases unmatched: 6. Germline lookup yields CDR1 SGHTA and CDR2 FQGTGA. The CDR3 loop reads CASSLAREGPEQFF. The CDR3 nucleotides read TGTGCCAGCAGCTTAGCGCGGGAGGGCCCGGAGCAGTTCTTC.

CDR3 region: CACCGNTIYF. The CDR3 DNA follows: TGTGCCTGCTGTGGAAACACCATATATTTT. The chain is built from TRBV30 and TRBJ1-3; the D is unclear. Trimming removed 6 bases from V and 3 bases from J, with 3 bases in between. Germline V lookup: CDR1 GTSNPN, CDR2 SVGIG (reference sequence). CDR3 length equals 10 residues.

The J gene is TRBJ2-5, the V gene TRBV25-1; D remains unclear. With the DNA end fitting TRBJ2-7 better, the J assignment may be wrong. Germline-derived CDR1 and CDR2 are MGHDK and SYGVNS. This CDR3 is 13 amino acids long. CDR3: CASTDRNHYEQYF. In nucleotides, the CDR3 is TGTGCCAGTACCGATAGAAATCATTACGAGCAGTACTTC.

This clone has more than one count but fewer than ten. The V call is TRBV4-3, the J call TRBJ2-7; D not resolved. CDR3 length: 16 amino acids. Trimming pared 3 bases from V and 0 bases from J, leaving 15 bases between. From germline, CDR1 is LGHNA and CDR2 YSLEER. CDR3 nucleotides: TGCGCCAGCAGCCAGCGAAACGGCGATAGCTCCTACGAGCAGTACTTC. Translation: CASSQRNGDSSYEQYF.

This clone occurred a few times. V and J are TRBV18 and TRBJ2-2; possible D gene TRBD2, 5 bases. This CDR3 is built from 13 residues. Trimming stripped 5 bases from V and 5 bases from J, with 9 bases between. Per germline, CDR1 KGHSH and CDR2 LQKENI. This CDR3 reads CASSKDLTGELFF. CDR3 in DNA: TGTGCCAGCTCAAAGGACTTAACCGGGGAGCTGTTTTTT.